The source of this T cell receptor (beta chain) is a study of T-cell reconstitution after alpha-beta-depleted transplantation in children. Study-level findings and limits: Two months or so post-transplant, alpha-beta T cells reportedly derived from several hundred expanded graft clones. At the one-year point after transplant, T-cell counts and TCRbeta diversity were found to come mostly from T cells that had been newly produced. Surviving recipient cells, namely T cells and thymic progenitors, were the source of high day-60 TCRbeta diversity in some patients.

Unique molecular identifiers were used to barcode this TCRbeta library. TCRdb passed the PCR reads through MiXCR, listing each CDR3 protein once. Among 580,000 or so distinct CDR3 sequences listed, around 23% were seen once. This clonotype appeared a few times. Its cognate antigen is unknown. V lost 6 bases, J lost 4 bases, and 16 bases lay in between. Germline V CDR1 and CDR2: DFQATT, SNEGSKA (reference sequence). The CDR3 sequence is 13 residues long. This clonotype was sampled from a boy under two years old who had a stem cell transplant for acute myeloid leukemia, so the T cells may come from the graft donor. V usage is TRBV20-1 and J usage is TRBJ2-7; weak D call: TRBD1 (6 bases). Specimen: PBMCs, mostly from graft donor cells, collected 360 days after TCRalphabeta/CD19-depleted stem cell transplant. CDR3 coding DNA: TGCAGTGCGGGACCCGGGACAAAATACGAGCAGTACTTC. Translated, it gives CSAGPGTKYEQYF.